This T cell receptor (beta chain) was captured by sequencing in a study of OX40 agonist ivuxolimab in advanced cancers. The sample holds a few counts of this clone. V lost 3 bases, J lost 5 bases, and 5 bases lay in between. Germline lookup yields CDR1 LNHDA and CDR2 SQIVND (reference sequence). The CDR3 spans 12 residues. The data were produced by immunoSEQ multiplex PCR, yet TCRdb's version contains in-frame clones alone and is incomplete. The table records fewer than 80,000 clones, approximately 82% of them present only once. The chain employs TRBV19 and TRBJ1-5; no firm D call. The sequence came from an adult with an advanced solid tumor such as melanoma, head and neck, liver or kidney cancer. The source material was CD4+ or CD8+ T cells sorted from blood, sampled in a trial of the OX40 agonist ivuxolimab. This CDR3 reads CASSIRDQPQHF. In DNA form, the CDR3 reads TGTGCCAGTAGTATCCGCGATCAGCCCCAGCATTTT.